This T cell receptor beta chain originates from a study of spatial heterogeneity in lung cancer. At the level of the study: Averaged across combinations, each unique TCR and UMI pairing appeared more than ten times in raw reads, which were uncorrected.

Trimming pared 1 base from V and 3 bases from J, leaving 1 base between. Germline V gene data show CDR1 as ENHRY and CDR2 as SYGVKD. CDR3 size: 12 residues. Using its own MiXCR run on the 5' RACE reads, TCRdb lists one record per CDR3 protein. The sample shows some 4,900 distinct CDR3 sequences, about an eighth of them seen only once. As to time point: sample taken at primary tumor resection. The donors comprised around 72 untreated early-stage non-small cell lung cancer patients. Unsorted whole RNA samples from tumor, nontumor lung or frozen PBMC were sequenced. Study observations and caveats: Tumoral mutation counts were tracked by counts of expanded intratumoral alpha and beta TCRs. Of the expanded TCRs, ubiquitous and regional counts tracked the counts of ubiquitous and regional nonsynonymous mutations, respectively.

By its share, this clonotype is medium-sized. The antigen remains undetermined. This TCR was sampled from a female donor with early-stage non-small cell lung cancer. Sequenced here: lung tumor tissue, sampled at surgery. V usage is TRBV10-3 and J usage is TRBJ1-3; D is unclear. The CDR3 bases are TGTGCCATCAGTGAGTTTGGAAACACCATATATTTT. Translating gives CAISEFGNTIYF.